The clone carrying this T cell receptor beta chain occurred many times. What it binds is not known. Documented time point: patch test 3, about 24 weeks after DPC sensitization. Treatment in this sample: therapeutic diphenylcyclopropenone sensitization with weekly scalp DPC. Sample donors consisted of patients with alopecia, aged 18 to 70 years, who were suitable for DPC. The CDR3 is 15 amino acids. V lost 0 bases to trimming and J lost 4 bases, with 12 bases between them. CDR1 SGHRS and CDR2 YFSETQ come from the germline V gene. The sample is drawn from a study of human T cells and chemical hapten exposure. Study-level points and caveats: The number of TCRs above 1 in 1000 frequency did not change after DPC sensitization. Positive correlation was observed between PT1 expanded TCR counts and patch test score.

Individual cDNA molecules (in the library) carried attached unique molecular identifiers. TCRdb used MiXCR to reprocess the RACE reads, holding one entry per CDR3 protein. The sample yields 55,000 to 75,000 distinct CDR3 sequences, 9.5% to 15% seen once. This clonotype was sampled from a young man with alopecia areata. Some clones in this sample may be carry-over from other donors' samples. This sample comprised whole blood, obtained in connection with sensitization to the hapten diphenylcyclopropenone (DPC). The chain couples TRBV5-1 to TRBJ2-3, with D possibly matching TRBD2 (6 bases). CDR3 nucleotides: TGCGCCAGCAGCTTGGTTGCGGGGAGCGCAGATACGCAGTATTTT. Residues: CASSLVAGSADTQYF. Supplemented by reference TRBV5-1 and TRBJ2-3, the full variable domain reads KAGVTQTPRYLIKTRGQQVTLSCSPISGHRSVSWYQQTPGQGLQFLFEYFSETQRNKGNFPGRFSGRQFSNSRSEMNVSTLELGDSALYLCASSLVAGSADTQYFGPGTRLTVL.